This is a list of T cell receptor beta chains from one sample in a study of radiation and T cells in renal cell carcinoma. Produced via immunoSEQ multiplex PCR; TCRdb's table is partial and in-frame only. The sample records more than 95,000 clones, roughly 80% being singletons. Material: blood, obtained from a patient whose treatment included radiotherapy and nephrectomy. The receptor source for this set is a woman aged 55-69 years with renal cell carcinoma. CDR3s include the opening cysteine and the closing phenylalanine or tryptophan. Fields, in order: V gene, D gene, clone size, J gene, CDR3 protein, CDR3 DNA. D genes are given only for firm matches. Rows give clone size only sometimes, using once, few, many, or a class for an expanded clone.

>TRBV27|NA|few|TRBJ1-6
CASASSYNSPLHF
TGTGCCAGTGCGAGCTCCTATAATTCACCCCTCCACTTT
>TRBV6-5|TRBD1|NA|TRBJ1-5
CASSYSGQGNQPQHF
TGTGCCAGCAGCTACTCGGGACAGGGAAATCAGCCCCAGCATTTT
>TRBV28|NA|NA|TRBJ2-7
CASSPPGATEQYF
TGTGCCAGCAGTCCCCCGGGGGCGACAGAGCAGTACTTC
>TRBV7-9|NA|NA|TRBJ1-2
CASSHTAYGYTF
TGTGCCAGCAGCCATACAGCTTATGGCTACACCTTC
>TRBV6-1|TRBD1|NA|TRBJ2-7
CASSRTGLSYEQYF
TGTGCCAGCAGCCGGACAGGGCTTTCCTACGAGCAGTACTTC
>TRBV14|TRBD1|NA|TRBJ1-2
CASSQGTGIRYGYTF
TGTGCCAGCAGCCAAGGGACAGGGATTCGCTATGGCTACACCTTC
>TRBV2|NA|NA|TRBJ2-5
CASSERPAQETQYF
TGTGCCAGCAGTGAAAGACCGGCGCAAGAGACCCAGTACTTC
>TRBV10-3|TRBD1|NA|TRBJ2-7
CAISGGTGNYEQYF
TGTGCCATCAGTGGGGGGACAGGGAACTACGAGCAGTACTTC
>TRBV19|TRBD1|NA|TRBJ2-6
CASSIQGVSGANVLTF
TGTGCCAGTAGTATACAGGGGGTCTCTGGGGCCAACGTCCTGACTTTC
>TRBV27|NA|NA|TRBJ2-7
CASSLRGFGYEQYF
TGTGCCAGCAGTTTAAGGGGGTTCGGCTACGAGCAGTACTTC
>TRBV7-6|TRBD2|NA|TRBJ2-2
CASSLILSGINTGELFF
TGTGCCAGCAGCTTGATCCTTAGCGGGATTAACACCGGGGAGCTGTTTTTT
>TRBV4-1|NA|NA|TRBJ2-6
CASSQDQRGYGANVLTF
TGCGCCAGCAGCCAAGATCAAAGAGGGTACGGGGCCAACGTCCTGACTTTC
>TRBV7-2|NA|once|TRBJ1-3
CASSLTGVAGNTIYF
TGTGCCAGCAGCTTAACGGGAGTGGCTGGAAACACCATATATTTT
>TRBV9|NA|NA|TRBJ2-7
CASSVGGFSYEQYF
TGTGCCAGCAGCGTAGGAGGGTTCTCCTACGAGCAGTACTTC
>TRBV2|NA|NA|TRBJ2-2
CASSPRLRARNTGELFF
TGTGCCAGCAGCCCGAGACTCCGGGCCAGGAACACCGGGGAGCTGTTTTTT
>TRBV15|TRBD2|NA|TRBJ2-2
CATSRPTSGNTGELFF
TGTGCCACCAGCAGACCGACTAGCGGGAACACCGGGGAGCTGTTTTTT
>TRBV6-1|NA|NA|TRBJ2-7
CATGDRREEQYF
TGTGCCACAGGGGACAGGCGGGAGGAGCAGTACTTC
>TRBV9|TRBD1|NA|TRBJ2-1
CASSVGQGAPYNEQFF
TGTGCCAGCAGCGTAGGACAGGGGGCCCCATACAATGAGCAGTTCTTC
>TRBV28|NA|NA|TRBJ1-2
CASSTGTNYGYTF
TGTGCCAGCAGCACCGGGACAAACTATGGCTACACCTTC
>TRBV28|TRBD1|NA|TRBJ1-2
CASTLDSGQGANYGYTF
TGTGCCAGCACTTTGGACTCGGGACAGGGGGCGAACTATGGCTACACCTTC
>TRBV19|NA|NA|TRBJ1-4
CASSGRRGHDQKLFF
TGTGCCAGTAGTGGCCGGCGGGGGCATGATCAAAAACTGTTTTTT
>TRBV7-9|NA|NA|TRBJ1-2
CASSLGTPDGYTF
TGTGCCAGCAGCTTGGGGACCCCGGACGGCTACACCTTC
>TRBV28|NA|NA|TRBJ2-7
CASTGNHDGEQYF
TGTGCCAGCACCGGGAATCATGACGGCGAGCAGTACTTC
>TRBV19|TRBD1|NA|TRBJ1-3
CASSTGGWNTIYF
TGTGCCAGTAGTACAGGGGGCTGGAACACCATATATTTT
>TRBV19|TRBD2|NA|TRBJ2-1
CASSKGLAGRYNEQFF
TGTGCCAGTAGTAAGGGACTAGCGGGACGATACAATGAGCAGTTCTTC
>TRBV2|NA|NA|TRBJ1-4
CASMAGSNEKLFF
TGTGCCAGCATGGCAGGGTCTAATGAAAAACTGTTTTTT
>TRBV5-1|TRBD1|once|TRBJ2-1
CASSLTGGAGSYNEQFF
TGCGCCAGCAGCTTGACAGGGGGCGCGGGCTCCTACAATGAGCAGTTCTTC
>TRBV7-2|NA|NA|TRBJ1-2
CASSWREYGYTF
TGTGCCAGCAGTTGGAGGGAATATGGCTACACCTTC
>TRBV11-2|NA|few|TRBJ1-5
CASSLDPRDTPQHF
TGTGCCAGCAGCTTAGATCCCCGTGATACGCCCCAGCATTTT
>TRBV27|TRBD1|NA|TRBJ2-7
CASSAQGASYEQYF
TGTGCCAGCAGTGCCCAGGGGGCCTCCTACGAGCAGTACTTC
>TRBV18|TRBD1|once|TRBJ1-2
CASSPETGTEYGYTF
TGTGCCAGCTCACCCGAGACCGGGACAGAGTATGGCTACACCTTC
>TRBV5-1|TRBD2|NA|TRBJ2-1
CASSAGTSGYNEQFF
TGCGCCAGCAGCGCCGGGACTAGCGGATACAATGAGCAGTTCTTC
>TRBV27|TRBD1|once|TRBJ1-2
CASSQTGGGGYTF
TGTGCCAGCAGTCAGACAGGGGGGGGTGGCTACACCTTC
>TRBV19|TRBD1|once|TRBJ1-5
CASSIGRQGAYSNQPQHF
TGTGCCAGTAGTATAGGTAGACAGGGGGCCTATAGCAATCAGCCCCAGCATTTT
>TRBV5-1|NA|NA|TRBJ1-3
CASSVDGNTIYF
TGCGCCAGCAGTGTCGATGGAAACACCATATATTTT
>TRBV7-9|NA|NA|TRBJ1-5
CASSPTDGSNQPQHF
TGTGCCAGCAGCCCTACGGACGGTAGCAATCAGCCCCAGCATTTT
>TRBV5-1|TRBD1|NA|TRBJ2-3
CASSLPDRGTGDTQYF
TGCGCCAGCAGCCTCCCGGACAGGGGGACCGGGGATACGCAGTATTTT
>TRBV7-8|TRBD2|once|TRBJ2-2
CASSPLTSGSKNGELFF
TGTGCCAGCAGTCCCCTGACTAGCGGGAGTAAGAACGGGGAGCTGTTTTTT
>TRBV19|NA|NA|TRBJ2-2
CASSILTGNTGELFF
TGTGCCAGTAGTATTTTGACTGGGAACACCGGGGAGCTGTTTTTT
>TRBV6-1|NA|NA|TRBJ1-5
CASSEAEVQPQHF
TGTGCCAGCAGCGAAGCGGAGGTACAGCCCCAGCATTTT
>TRBV10-3|NA|NA|TRBJ2-3
CAIRSTAAVTDTQYF
TGTGCCATCAGATCGACAGCAGCGGTCACAGATACGCAGTATTTT
>TRBV10-3|NA|NA|TRBJ2-3
CATTVAESTDTQYF
TGTGCCACGACCGTAGCGGAAAGCACAGATACGCAGTATTTT
>TRBV27|TRBD1|NA|TRBJ1-2
CASSDRGGYTF
TGTGCCAGCAGTGACAGGGGAGGCTACACCTTC
>TRBV30|NA|NA|TRBJ2-6
CAWSVGGSGANVLTF
TGTGCCTGGAGTGTAGGGGGGTCTGGGGCCAACGTCCTGACTTTC
>TRBV10-3|NA|NA|TRBJ1-1
CAIFSTGRNEAFF
TGTGCCATCTTTTCCACAGGGAGGAATGAAGCTTTCTTT
>TRBV28|NA|once|TRBJ2-7
CASSPTIGKSYEQYF
TGTGCCAGCAGCCCGACCATAGGGAAAAGCTACGAGCAGTACTTC
>TRBV14|NA|NA|TRBJ1-1
CASSQFLGHMNTEAFF
TGTGCCAGCAGCCAATTTTTAGGCCACATGAACACTGAAGCTTTCTTT
>TRBV15|TRBD1|few|TRBJ2-2
CATSREGGAGTGELFF
TGTGCCACCAGCAGGGAAGGGGGCGCGGGCACCGGGGAGCTGTTTTTT
>TRBV9|NA|NA|TRBJ2-6
CASSVGAYGANVLTF
TGTGCCAGCAGCGTAGGAGCCTATGGGGCCAACGTCCTGACTTTC
>TRBV19|NA|NA|TRBJ2-5
CASSIDGGDQETQYF
TGTGCCAGTAGTATAGACGGCGGGGACCAAGAGACCCAGTACTTC
>TRBV11-2|NA|NA|TRBJ2-3
CASSLPAWRLTDTQYF
TGTGCCAGCAGCTTACCTGCTTGGAGGCTTACAGATACGCAGTATTTT
>TRBV5-1|TRBD1|NA|TRBJ1-2
CASSGTGDYGYTF
TGCGCCAGCAGCGGGACAGGAGACTATGGCTACACCTTC
>TRBV5-6|NA|many|TRBJ1-5
CASNFGISNQPQHF
TGTGCCAGCAACTTTGGCATTAGTAACCAGCCCCAGCATTTT
>TRBV4-3|TRBD2|NA|TRBJ2-7
CASSREREGPYEQYF
TGCGCCAGCAGCCGCGAGCGGGAGGGACCCTACGAGCAGTACTTC
>TRBV19|TRBD2|NA|TRBJ2-5
CASSPRTSGEGETQYF
TGTGCCAGTAGTCCAAGGACTAGCGGGGAAGGAGAGACCCAGTACTTC
>TRBV5-1|NA|NA|TRBJ2-3
CASSPYRDSTDTQYF
TGCGCCAGCAGCCCATACCGGGACTCCACAGATACGCAGTATTTT
>TRBV29-1|NA|few|TRBJ1-1
CSVGQMNTEAFF
TGCAGCGTTGGTCAAATGAACACTGAAGCTTTCTTT